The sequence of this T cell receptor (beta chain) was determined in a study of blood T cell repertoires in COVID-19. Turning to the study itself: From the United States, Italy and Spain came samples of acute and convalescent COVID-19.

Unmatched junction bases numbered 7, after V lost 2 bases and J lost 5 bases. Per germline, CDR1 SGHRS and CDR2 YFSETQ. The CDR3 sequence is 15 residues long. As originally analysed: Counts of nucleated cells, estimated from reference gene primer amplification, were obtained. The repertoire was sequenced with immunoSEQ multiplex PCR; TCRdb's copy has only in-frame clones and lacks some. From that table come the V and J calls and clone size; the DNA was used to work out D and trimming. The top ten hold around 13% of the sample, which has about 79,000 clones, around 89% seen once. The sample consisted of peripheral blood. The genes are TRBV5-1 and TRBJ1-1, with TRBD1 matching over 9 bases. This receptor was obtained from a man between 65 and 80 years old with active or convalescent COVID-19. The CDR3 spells CASSLQGAFGTEAFF. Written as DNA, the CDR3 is TGCGCCAGCAGCTTACAGGGGGCGTTCGGTACTGAAGCTTTCTTT. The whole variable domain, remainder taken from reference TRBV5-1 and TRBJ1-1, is KAGVTQTPRYLIKTRGQQVTLSCSPISGHRSVSWYQQTPGQGLQFLFEYFSETQRNKGNFPGRFSGRQFSNSRSEMNVSTLELGDSALYLCASSLQGAFGTEAFFGQGTRLTVV.